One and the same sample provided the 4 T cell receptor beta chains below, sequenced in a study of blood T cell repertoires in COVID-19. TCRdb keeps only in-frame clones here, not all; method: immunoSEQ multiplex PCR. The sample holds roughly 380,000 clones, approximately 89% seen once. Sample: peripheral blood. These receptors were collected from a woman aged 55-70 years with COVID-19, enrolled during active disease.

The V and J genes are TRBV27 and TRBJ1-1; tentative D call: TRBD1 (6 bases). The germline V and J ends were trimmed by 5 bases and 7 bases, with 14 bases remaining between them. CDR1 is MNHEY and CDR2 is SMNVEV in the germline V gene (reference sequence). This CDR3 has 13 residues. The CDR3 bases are TGTGCCAGCAGTAGGGGTGGGGGACATGAAGCTTTCTTT. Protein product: CASSRGGGHEAFF.

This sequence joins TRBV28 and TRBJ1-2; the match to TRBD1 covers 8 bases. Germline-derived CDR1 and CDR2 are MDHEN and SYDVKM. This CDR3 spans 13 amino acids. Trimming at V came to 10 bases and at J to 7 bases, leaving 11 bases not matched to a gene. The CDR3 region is CATWDRQRGGYTF. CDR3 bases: TGTGCCACCTGGGACAGGCAACGAGGTGGCTACACCTTC.

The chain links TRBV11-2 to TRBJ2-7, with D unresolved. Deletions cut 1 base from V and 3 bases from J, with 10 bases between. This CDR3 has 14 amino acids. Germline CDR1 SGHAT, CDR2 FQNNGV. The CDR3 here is CASSLAPRIYEQYF. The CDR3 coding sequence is TGTGCCAGCAGCTTAGCCCCGCGTATCTACGAGCAGTACTTC.

The CDR3 sequence is CATSRGRGENYEQYF. The CDR3, as DNA: TGTGCCACCTCAAGAGGGCGGGGTGAGAACTACGAGCAGTACTTC. V gene TRBV15 combines with J gene TRBJ2-7, with a possible D match to TRBD2 (6 bases). Deletions cut 8 bases from V and 3 bases from J, with 20 bases between. Looked up from germline, CDR1 is LNHNV and CDR2 is YYDKDF (reference sequence). The CDR3 spans 15 residues.